The 21 T cell receptor beta chains presented below share a single source sample, sequenced in a study of cytomegalovirus exposure and HLA in healthy donors. Sequenced by immunoSEQ multiplex PCR; TCRdb stores in-frame clones only, minus some. The data show about 130,000 clones, with about nine tenths seen just once and roughly 2% held by the top ten. Sequencing was performed on PBMCs. These receptors all stem from a woman in her late teens or twenties in good health and CMV-seronegative.

On this clone: This may be a read error, as it is one base from a much larger clone. J is TRBJ1-1 and V is TRBV28; D is ambiguous. The CDR3 consists of 11 residues. Germline V gene data show CDR1 as MDHEN and CDR2 as SYDVKM. The V end was cut by 4 bases, the J end by 2 bases, with 2 bases between. The DNA of the CDR3 is TGTGCCAGCAGTTCAAACACTGAAGCTTTCTTT. Encoded protein: CASSSNTEAFF.

The chain joins TRBV28 to TRBJ2-3, with 11 positions matching TRBD2. This CDR3 has 16 amino acids. The junction had 7 bases not matched to a gene; V was cut back by 7 bases and J by 1 base. Germline CDR1 MDHEN, CDR2 SYDVKM. CDR3 nucleotide sequence: TGTGCCAGCACCATTTCGGGACTAGCGGGCACAGATACGCAGTATTTT. Encoded protein: CASTISGLAGTDTQYF.

V is TRBV29-1 and J is TRBJ1-3; no firm D call. CDR3 size: 14 residues. Trimming removed 1 base from V and 0 bases from J, with 7 bases in between. Germline V CDR1 and CDR2: SQVTM, ANQGSEA. CDR3 coding DNA: TGCAGCGTTGAAGCGGAGTTCTCTGGAAACACCATATATTTT. Protein: CSVEAEFSGNTIYF.

This chain links TRBV6-5 with TRBJ1-5; TRBD1 might be the D (6 bases). The CDR3 consists of 15 residues. V lost 7 bases, J lost 0 bases, and 13 bases lay in between. CDR1 and CDR2 from the germline V gene are MNHEY and SVGAGI. This chain's CDR3 is CASKKGVISNQPQHF. For the CDR3, the DNA is TGTGCCAGCAAAAAGGGGGTAATTAGCAATCAGCCCCAGCATTTT.

The chain links TRBV15 to TRBJ2-7, with 7 positions matching TRBD1. The CDR3 loop spans 18 amino acids. Looked up from germline, CDR1 is LNHNV and CDR2 is YYDKDF (reference sequence). Trimming cost V 0 bases and J 0 bases; bases outside gene matches: 11. The CDR3 DNA follows: TGTGCCACCAGCAGAGATCTCCCGGGCGACAGGGCCTCCTACGAGCAGTACTTC. Translated, it gives CATSRDLPGDRASYEQYF. Looking up the rest from reference TRBV15 and TRBJ2-7 gives the full variable domain: DAMVIQNPRYQVTQFGKPVTLSCSQTLNHNVMYWYQQKSSQAPKLLFHYYDKDFNNEADTPDNFQSRRPNTSFCFLDIRSPGLGDTAMYLCATSRDLPGDRASYEQYFGPGTRLTVT.

This clone was counted once. The rearrangement uses TRBV6-5 and TRBJ2-7; TRBD1 might be the D (7 bases). CDR3 length equals 14 residues. Per germline, CDR1 MNHEY and CDR2 SVGAGI. Between the trimmed V and J ends, which lost 2 bases and 3 bases, there was a span of 11 bases. The CDR3 nucleotides read TGTGCCAGCAGTTACGGGGGGACAGACTACGAGCAGTACTTC. Residues: CASSYGGTDYEQYF.

This clone occurred once. V gene TRBV7-3 combines with J gene TRBJ2-3; TRBD2 matches at 14 bases. V was clipped by 0 bases and J by 5 bases; unmatched bases: 4. CDR1 SGHTA and CDR2 FQGTGA come from the germline V gene. This CDR3 contains 17 residues. CDR3 nucleotides: TGTGCCAGCAGCTTAACGGGGACTAGCGGGAGTGGAGATACGCAGTATTTT. Translating gives CASSLTGTSGSGDTQYF.

This clone has just one count. The chain joins TRBV21-1 to TRBJ2-7; the table's D call, TRBD2, was not checked against the DNA. TRBV21-1 is listed as a pseudogene. The CDR3 contains 17 residues. Here the CDR3 DNA reads TGTGCCAGCAACCTACCCGCTTGGGTCCGACTTACCTACGAGCAGTACTTC. It codes for CASNLPAWVRLTYEQYF.

The chain links TRBV6-6 to TRBJ2-7; D uncertain. The CDR3 covers 15 residues. Germline CDR1 reads MNHNY; CDR2 reads SVGAGI (reference sequence). V was pared by 4 bases and J by 3 bases, with 16 bases between. The CDR3 sequence: CASSSLSYSHYEQYF. The DNA of the CDR3 is TGTGCCAGCAGTTCCCTCTCGTACTCTCACTACGAGCAGTACTTC.

This clone was picked up a small number of times. The chain joins TRBV18 to TRBJ2-7, with 7 nucleotides matching TRBD1. V lost 6 bases, J lost 0 bases, and 8 bases stayed unmatched. The V gene's germline CDR1 is KGHSH and CDR2 LQKENI. The CDR3 consists of 15 residues. The CDR3 reads CASSPLAGGSYEQYF. The CDR3, as DNA: TGTGCCAGCTCCCCCTTAGCAGGGGGCTCCTACGAGCAGTACTTC.

CDR3 coding DNA: TGTGCCAGCAGCGCCCGGGTCGCCCTTAACTATGGCTACACCTTC. Translated, it gives CASSARVALNYGYTF. V gene TRBV7-8 combines with J gene TRBJ1-2; D is undetermined. Germline lookup yields CDR1 SGHVS and CDR2 FQNEAQ. V was clipped by 5 bases and J by 1 base, with 14 bases between them. The CDR3 is 15 residues long.

For this clone: The same CDR3 is also encoded by other DNA sequences in this sample. This rearrangement joins TRBV11-2 to TRBJ2-7; no reliable D call. Germline lookup yields CDR1 SGHAT and CDR2 FQNNGV. Between the trimmed V and J ends, which lost 0 bases and 4 bases, there was a span of 4 bases. The CDR3 has 12 residues. The CDR3 spells CASSLDRYEQYF. The CDR3 DNA reads as TGTGCCAGCAGCTTAGATAGATACGAGCAGTACTTC.

This chain joins TRBV27 and TRBJ2-7; TRBD2 might be the D (5 bases). CDR1 and CDR2 (germline): MNHEY, SMNVEV (reference sequence). The germline V and J ends were trimmed by 3 bases and 0 bases, with 9 bases remaining between them. The CDR3 contains 14 residues. CDR3 coding DNA: TGTGCCAGCAGTTTCTCGGGAACCTCCTACGAGCAGTACTTC. Translation gives CASSFSGTSYEQYF.

The J gene is TRBJ2-7, the V gene TRBV5-4, with D tentatively TRBD2 (5 bases). The CDR3 sequence is 14 residues long. Between the trimmed V and J ends, which lost 3 bases and 1 base, there was a span of 11 bases. CDR1 and CDR2 (germline): SGHNT, YYREEE (reference sequence). The CDR3 bases are TGTGCCAGCAGCTGGGAGCCCCTATCCTACGAGCAGTACTTC. Translated, it gives CASSWEPLSYEQYF. The full variable domain, with the rest looked up from reference TRBV5-4 and TRBJ2-7, is ETGVTQSPTHLIKTRGQQVTLRCSSQSGHNTVSWYQQALGQGPQFIFQYYREEENGRGNFPPRFSGLQFPNYSSELNVNALELDDSALYLCASSWEPLSYEQYFGPGTRLTVT.

The chain couples TRBV4-1 to TRBJ1-2, with TRBD1 matching over 7 bases. The CDR3 is made up of 13 amino acids. Per the germline V gene, CDR1 is MGHRA and CDR2 is YSYEKL. With V trimmed by 5 bases and J by 9 bases, 9 bases remained unmatched. CDR3 sequence: CASSGGQESRYTF. As DNA, the CDR3 is TGCGCCAGCAGCGGTGGACAGGAAAGTCGCTACACCTTC.

This rearrangement joins TRBV4-2 to TRBJ2-7, with 10 bases aligning to TRBD2. Germline CDR1 LGHNA, CDR2 YNFKEQ. The CDR3 extends over 17 amino acids. The V and J ends lost 0 bases and 0 bases, in that order; junction bases with no gene match: 5. The CDR3 bases are TGTGCCAGCAGCCAAGACTTTACTAGCGGGATCTCCTACGAGCAGTACTTC. This encodes CASSQDFTSGISYEQYF.

The rearrangement links TRBV6-1 to TRBJ2-6; D uncertain. Per the germline V gene, CDR1 is MNHNS and CDR2 is SASEGT. V shed 5 bases and J shed 0 bases, with 5 bases lying between them. The CDR3 has 14 amino acids. In DNA form, the CDR3 reads TGTGCCAGCAGTTTTTACTCTGGGGCCAACGTCCTGACTTTC. Translation: CASSFYSGANVLTF.

The chain has TRBV11-1 and TRBJ2-7, with D tentatively TRBD2 (6 bases). The CDR3 is made up of 13 amino acids. Germline CDR1 is SGHAT and CDR2 is FQDESV (reference sequence). The V end was cut by 3 bases, the J end by 3 bases, with 9 bases between. The CDR3 sequence is CASSFGLNYEQYF. CDR3 DNA sequence: TGTGCCAGCAGCTTCGGACTAAACTACGAGCAGTACTTC.

V usage is TRBV28 and J usage is TRBJ1-3; D ambiguous. The germline CDR1 and CDR2 sequences are MDHEN and SYDVKM. V lost 4 bases to trimming and J lost 0 bases, with 7 bases between them. CDR3 length: 14 amino acids. CDR3 in amino acids: CASSWRSSGNTIYF. CDR3 DNA: TGTGCCAGCAGTTGGAGGAGCTCTGGAAACACCATATATTTT.

V is TRBV11-3 and J is TRBJ2-7; TRBD2 aligns across 7 bases. After removal of 3 bases from V and 1 base from J, the junction contained 6 bases not matched to a gene. This CDR3 comprises 15 residues. The germline V gene has CDR1 SGHNT and CDR2 YENEEA. The CDR3 coding sequence is TGTGCCAGCAGCTTCGGTGGGACTACGTCCTACGAGCAGTACTTC. Its protein is CASSFGGTTSYEQYF.

This clone was seen only a few times. V usage is TRBV10-3 and J usage is TRBJ1-5; possibly TRBD1 for D (5 bases). The V and J ends lost 5 bases and 0 bases respectively, with 11 bases between them. Germline assignment: CDR1 ENHRY and CDR2 SYGVKD. The CDR3 is 15 amino acids. The CDR3: CAISLDSYSNQPQHF. The CDR3 DNA reads as TGTGCCATCAGTCTCGACAGTTATAGCAATCAGCCCCAGCATTTT.